One and the same sample provided the 9 T cell receptor beta chains below, sequenced in a study of OX40 agonist ivuxolimab in advanced cancers. Assay used: immunoSEQ multiplex PCR; TCRdb lists only in-frame clones, some missing. The sample comprises over 65,000 clones, just under 95% of which are singletons, and approximately 10% rests with the top ten. The specimen was CD4+ or CD8+ T cells sorted from blood, collected in a trial of the OX40 agonist ivuxolimab. All receptors come from an adult with an advanced solid tumor such as melanoma, head and neck, liver or kidney cancer.

The V gene is TRBV27, the J gene TRBJ2-2; the D call may be TRBD1 or TRBD2 (6 bases each). V dropped 8 bases and J dropped 5 bases, with 18 bases sitting between them. CDR1 is MNHEY and CDR2 is SMNVEV in the germline V gene (reference sequence). The CDR3 loop spans 15 amino acids. CDR3 sequence reads: CASRGPSRSTGELFF. In nucleotides, the CDR3 is TGTGCCAGCCGGGGGCCCAGTCGCAGTACCGGGGAGCTGTTTTTT.

This rearrangement joins TRBV6-5 to TRBJ1-2, with D possibly TRBD1 on 5 matching bases. The ends were cut back, 8 bases at V and 6 bases at J, with 10 bases in the middle. CDR3 length: 11 amino acids. CDR1 is MNHEY, CDR2 SVGAGI, per germline. The CDR3 sequence is CASGATDGYTF. The CDR3 nucleotides read TGTGCCAGCGGGGCGACAGATGGCTACACCTTC.

The chain recombines TRBV11-2 with TRBJ2-3; D is perhaps TRBD2 (6 bases). Germline V gene sequence: CDR1 SGHAT, CDR2 FQNNGV. CDR3 length: 15 amino acids. V lost 1 base to trimming and J lost 11 bases, with 19 bases between them. The CDR3 nucleotides read TGTGCCAGCAGCTTAGTGACGGGAGACGGATCGGGGCAGTATTTT. This encodes CASSLVTGDGSGQYF.

The chain employs TRBV9 and TRBJ1-2, with 7 positions matching TRBD1. This CDR3 region has 17 residues. Looked up from germline, CDR1 is SGDLS and CDR2 is YYNGEE. V lost 0 bases and J lost 0; bases outside the gene matches: 8. The CDR3: CASSVDTGAPANYGYTF. CDR3 nucleotide sequence: TGTGCCAGCAGCGTAGATACAGGGGCGCCAGCTAACTATGGCTACACCTTC.

The chain uses TRBV9 and TRBJ1-4; D gene unclear. Germline loops: CDR1 SGDLS, CDR2 YYNGEE. This CDR3 comprises 15 residues. V was shortened by 1 base and J by 5 bases, with 12 bases between the two germline ends. CDR3 DNA: TGTGCCAGCAGCGTATCCAGTCAACAAAATGAAAAACTGTTTTTT. As protein: CASSVSSQQNEKLFF.

There are a few counts of this clone. The J gene is TRBJ1-6, the V gene TRBV6-4; 7 positions match TRBD1. V lost 0 bases, J lost 9 bases, and 5 bases stayed unmatched. This CDR3 is built from 15 residues. Germline V lookup: CDR1 MRHNA, CDR2 SNTAGT. CDR3 protein: CASSDSSGGISPLHF. The CDR3 bases are TGTGCCAGCAGTGACTCGTCAGGGGGTATTTCACCCCTCCACTTT.

This clone was seen a single time. The V and J genes are TRBV7-8 and TRBJ2-1, with D perhaps TRBD1 or TRBD2 (5 bases each). The CDR3 has 16 amino acids. CDR1 is SGHVS, CDR2 FQNEAQ, per germline. With 4 bases removed from V and 3 bases from J, the gap between germline ends came to 16 bases. The CDR3 nucleotides read TGTGCCAGCAGCTCGACCCTGGGGGAATTCTACAATGAGCAGTTCTTC. This gives the protein CASSSTLGEFYNEQFF.

V is TRBV27 and J is TRBJ1-1; D not certain. The CDR3 runs to 13 residues. The V end lost 4 bases, the J end lost 2 bases, and 8 bases lay between the germline ends. In germline, CDR1 is MNHEY, CDR2 SMNVEV (reference sequence). The CDR3 DNA reads as TGTGCCAGCAGTTGGTTGACAAACACTGAAGCTTTCTTT. Amino acids: CASSWLTNTEAFF.

The J gene is TRBJ2-5, the V gene TRBV18; D may be TRBD1 (5 bases). This CDR3 region has 13 residues. Germline V gives CDR1 KGHSH, CDR2 LQKENI. V was cut by 5 bases and J by 1 base, with 8 bases left in between. The DNA for the CDR3 is TGTGCCAGCTCATCAGGGTTCCAAGAGACCCAGTACTTC. Its translation: CASSSGFQETQYF. The variable domain in full, completed from reference TRBV18 and TRBJ2-5, reads NAGVMQNPRHLVRRRGQEARLRCSPMKGHSHVYWYRQLPEEGLKFMVYLQKENIIDESGMPKERFSAEFPKEGPSILRIQQVVRGDSAAYFCASSSGFQETQYFGPGTRLLVL.